Listed below are T cell receptor beta chains from one sample, sequenced in a study of cytomegalovirus exposure and HLA in healthy donors. Produced via immunoSEQ multiplex PCR; TCRdb's table is partial and in-frame only. The sample lists about 160,000 clones; 70% to 80% were seen once. Sequencing was done on a sample of PBMCs. The receptor set was obtained from a man in his forties or fifties in good health and CMV-seropositive. The CDR3 runs from the conserved cysteine through the conserved F or W. The order of the fields is clone size, V gene, D gene, J gene, CDR3 protein, CDR3 DNA. D genes are given only for firm matches. Expanded clones get a size class; other rows say once, few or many, or leave the size out.

clone size: NA; V gene: TRBV6-6; D gene: TRBD1; J gene: TRBJ2-7; CDR3 protein: CASTRDVDRGLDEQYF; CDR3 DNA: TGTGCCAGCACTAGAGACGTAGACAGGGGGCTTGACGAGCAGTACTTC
clone size: NA; V gene: TRBV19; D gene: NA; J gene: TRBJ1-5; CDR3 protein: CASSMEGVGNQPQHF; CDR3 DNA: TGTGCCAGTAGTATGGAGGGAGTAGGCAATCAGCCCCAGCATTTT
clone size: NA; V gene: TRBV7-9; D gene: TRBD1; J gene: TRBJ1-4; CDR3 protein: CASSPGQPNEKLFF; CDR3 DNA: TGTGCCAGCAGCCCGGGACAGCCTAATGAAAAACTGTTTTTT
clone size: NA; V gene: TRBV7-9; D gene: TRBD1; J gene: TRBJ2-5; CDR3 protein: CASRVRQGAGETQYF; CDR3 DNA: TGTGCCAGCAGGGTACGACAGGGGGCAGGAGAGACCCAGTACTTC
clone size: NA; V gene: TRBV4-1; D gene: NA; J gene: TRBJ2-2; CDR3 protein: CASSQASGSFGTGELFF; CDR3 DNA: TGCGCCAGCAGCCAAGCGTCGGGAAGCTTCGGCACCGGGGAGCTGTTTTTT
clone size: NA; V gene: TRBV6-8; D gene: TRBD1; J gene: TRBJ2-7; CDR3 protein: CASSYSDRGPALSYEQYF; CDR3 DNA: TGTGCCAGCAGTTACTCGGACAGGGGGCCGGCTTTGTCCTACGAGCAGTACTTC
clone size: NA; V gene: TRBV6-5; D gene: TRBD2; J gene: TRBJ2-5; CDR3 protein: CASSRDPTSEETQYF; CDR3 DNA: TGTGCCAGCAGCCGCGACCCGACTAGCGAAGAGACCCAGTACTTC
clone size: NA; V gene: TRBV19; D gene: TRBD2; J gene: TRBJ2-1; CDR3 protein: CASSFSSGASYNEQFF; CDR3 DNA: TGTGCCAGTAGTTTCTCTAGCGGGGCCTCCTACAATGAGCAGTTCTTC
clone size: NA; V gene: TRBV9; D gene: TRBD1; J gene: TRBJ1-2; CDR3 protein: CASSVDTGGNYGYTF; CDR3 DNA: TGTGCCAGCAGCGTAGATACAGGGGGGAACTATGGCTACACCTTC
clone size: NA; V gene: TRBV19; D gene: NA; J gene: TRBJ1-4; CDR3 protein: CASSPTGATNEKLFF; CDR3 DNA: TGTGCCAGTAGTCCCACAGGAGCAACTAATGAAAAACTGTTTTTT
clone size: NA; V gene: TRBV12-2; D gene: NA; J gene: TRBJ1-1; CDR3 protein: CASRFLEAFF; CDR3 DNA: TGTGCAAGTCGCTTTCTCGAAGCTTTCTTT
clone size: NA; V gene: TRBV5-1; D gene: NA; J gene: TRBJ2-5; CDR3 protein: CASSLDVLLEETQYF; CDR3 DNA: TGCGCCAGCAGCTTGGATGTTCTTCTTGAGGAGACCCAGTACTTC
clone size: few; V gene: TRBV18; D gene: NA; J gene: TRBJ2-2; CDR3 protein: CASSPLGQNTGELFF; CDR3 DNA: TGTGCCAGCTCACCCCTAGGACAGAACACCGGGGAGCTGTTTTTT
clone size: NA; V gene: TRBV21-1; D gene: NA; J gene: TRBJ1-2; CDR3 protein: CASPARGYTF; CDR3 DNA: TGTGCCAGCCCAGCGAGGGGCTACACCTTC
clone size: NA; V gene: TRBV28; D gene: TRBD1; J gene: TRBJ1-3; CDR3 protein: CASRRPGTGGTGNTIYF; CDR3 DNA: TGTGCCAGCAGACGACCCGGGACAGGGGGTACTGGAAACACCATATATTTT
clone size: NA; V gene: TRBV25-1; D gene: TRBD1; J gene: TRBJ1-2; CDR3 protein: CASSNRGTNYGYTF; CDR3 DNA: TGTGCCAGCAGCAACAGGGGGACTAACTATGGCTACACCTTC
clone size: NA; V gene: TRBV7-9; D gene: TRBD1; J gene: TRBJ1-5; CDR3 protein: CASSRDRGGNQPQHF; CDR3 DNA: TGTGCCAGCAGCCGGGACAGGGGAGGCAATCAGCCCCAGCATTTT
clone size: NA; V gene: TRBV27; D gene: TRBD1; J gene: TRBJ2-3; CDR3 protein: CASSRDRGRLTDTQYF; CDR3 DNA: TGTGCCAGCAGCCGCGACAGGGGGCGACTTACAGATACGCAGTATTTT
clone size: NA; V gene: TRBV4-3; D gene: NA; J gene: TRBJ1-3; CDR3 protein: CASSQVGSGNTIYF; CDR3 DNA: TGCGCCAGCAGCCAAGTCGGGAGCGGAAACACCATATATTTT
clone size: NA; V gene: TRBV10-3; D gene: NA; J gene: TRBJ1-5; CDR3 protein: CAISLDGYQPQHF; CDR3 DNA: TGTGCCATTTCGCTAGACGGGTATCAGCCCCAGCATTTT
clone size: NA; V gene: TRBV7-9; D gene: NA; J gene: TRBJ1-1; CDR3 protein: CASSLAPRRNTEAFF; CDR3 DNA: TGTGCCAGCAGCTTAGCGCCAAGGAGGAACACTGAAGCTTTCTTT
clone size: NA; V gene: TRBV29-1; D gene: NA; J gene: TRBJ1-2; CDR3 protein: CSARTPNYGYTF; CDR3 DNA: TGCAGCGCTAGGACACCAAACTATGGCTACACCTTC
clone size: NA; V gene: TRBV6-5; D gene: TRBD1; J gene: TRBJ1-4; CDR3 protein: CASSPRTGGVEKLFF; CDR3 DNA: TGTGCCAGCAGTCCTCGGACAGGGGGAGTAGAAAAACTGTTTTTT
clone size: NA; V gene: TRBV4-3; D gene: NA; J gene: TRBJ2-1; CDR3 protein: CASSQADRLTHNEQFF; CDR3 DNA: TGCGCCAGCAGCCAGGCTGACAGACTTACTCACAATGAGCAGTTCTTC
clone size: NA; V gene: TRBV7-9; D gene: NA; J gene: TRBJ1-2; CDR3 protein: CASSLLRQGMKNYGYTF; CDR3 DNA: TGTGCCAGCAGCTTATTGAGGCAGGGGATGAAAAACTATGGCTACACCTTC
clone size: NA; V gene: TRBV27; D gene: NA; J gene: TRBJ2-7; CDR3 protein: CASSSRQGGYEQYF; CDR3 DNA: TGTGCCAGCAGTTCCCGACAGGGAGGATACGAGCAGTACTTC
clone size: NA; V gene: TRBV7-3; D gene: NA; J gene: TRBJ2-2; CDR3 protein: CASSLKVLGHTGELFF; CDR3 DNA: TGTGCCAGCAGCTTAAAGGTACTAGGTCACACCGGGGAGCTGTTTTTT
clone size: NA; V gene: TRBV7-2; D gene: TRBD2; J gene: TRBJ2-5; CDR3 protein: CASSFQGGQETQYF; CDR3 DNA: TGTGCCAGCAGCTTTCAGGGAGGGCAAGAGACCCAGTACTTC
clone size: NA; V gene: TRBV5-4; D gene: TRBD2; J gene: TRBJ2-1; CDR3 protein: CASSLVRGGGGEQFF; CDR3 DNA: TGTGCCAGCAGCTTGGTGCGGGGGGGCGGAGGTGAGCAGTTCTTC
clone size: NA; V gene: TRBV5-1; D gene: NA; J gene: TRBJ2-1; CDR3 protein: CASSLIPAGSNYEQFF; CDR3 DNA: TGCGCCAGCAGTCTAATCCCGGCCGGGTCAAACTATGAGCAGTTCTTC
clone size: NA; V gene: TRBV10-3; D gene: NA; J gene: TRBJ2-7; CDR3 protein: CAIRYDSSYEQYF; CDR3 DNA: TGTGCCATCAGATATGACAGTTCCTACGAGCAGTACTTC
clone size: NA; V gene: TRBV19; D gene: NA; J gene: TRBJ2-7; CDR3 protein: CASRPRGGGSEQYF; CDR3 DNA: TGTGCCAGTAGGCCAAGAGGAGGGGGCAGCGAGCAGTACTTC
clone size: NA; V gene: TRBV5-5; D gene: NA; J gene: TRBJ2-5; CDR3 protein: CASSLAQGLSKETQYF; CDR3 DNA: TGTGCCAGCAGCTTGGCCCAGGGACTGAGTAAAGAGACCCAGTACTTC